Each of the 8 T cell receptor beta chains below was sequenced from the same sample in a study of T-cell reconstitution after alpha-beta-depleted transplantation in children. Unique molecular identifiers featured in how the TCRbeta library was prepared. TCRdb re-called the PCR reads with MiXCR, one entry per CDR3 protein. The sample holds about 230,000 distinct CDR3 sequences, 9% to 10% seen once. The sequenced sample was PBMCs from the stem cell graft donor, obtained from the stem cell graft. The receptor source for this set is a human donor who donated a stem cell graft to a child with SCID.

Ten or more counts support this clonotype. CDR3 sequence: CASTGDRGNIQYF. In DNA form, the CDR3 reads TGCGCCAGCACAGGGGACAGGGGAAACATTCAGTACTTC. This sequence joins TRBV5-1 and TRBJ2-4, with 10 positions matching TRBD1. CDR1 is SGHRS, CDR2 YFSETQ, per germline. The CDR3 totals 13 residues. J lost 6 bases, V lost 6 bases, and 3 bases had no gene match.

In this sample, this clonotype turned up many times. The chain has TRBV20-1 and TRBJ2-5; TRBD2 matches at 11 bases. This CDR3 has 15 residues. V shed 0 bases, J shed 5 bases, and the junction held 5 bases outside the gene matches. CDR1 and CDR2 from the germline V gene are DFQATT and SNEGSKA (reference sequence). DNA of the CDR3: TGCAGTGCTAGAGATGTAGCGGGGGGGCGTGAGACCCAGTACTTC. Protein: CSARDVAGGRETQYF.

A few counts support this clonotype. This chain uses TRBV27 with TRBJ1-2, with 7 bases matching TRBD1. The CDR3 is 16 amino acids. V lost 5 bases and J lost 4; bases outside the gene matches: 13. CDR1 and CDR2 from the germline V gene are MNHEY and SMNVEV (reference sequence). The CDR3: CASSPALGQPRYGYTF. CDR3 bases: TGTGCCAGCAGTCCCGCCCTGGGACAGCCACGCTATGGCTACACCTTC.

This clonotype was found many times. The chain carries TRBV28 and TRBJ1-2, with D maybe TRBD1 (6 bases). Germline loops: CDR1 MDHEN, CDR2 SYDVKM. V lost 4 bases, J lost 4 bases, and 16 bases lay in between. This CDR3 spans 15 amino acids. The CDR3 spells CASSSKAGVTYGYTF. DNA of the CDR3: TGTGCCAGCAGTTCCAAGGCAGGGGTTACCTATGGCTACACCTTC.

At least ten counts were recorded for this clonotype. J is TRBJ1-5 and V is TRBV19, with 8 bases fitting TRBD1. Per germline, CDR1 LNHDA and CDR2 SQIVND (reference sequence). Trimming cost V 8 bases and J 6 bases; bases outside gene matches: 9. The length of the CDR3 is 14 residues. The CDR3, as DNA: TGTGCCAGTCTCCGGACAGGGTTTGGTCAGCCCCAGCATTTT. Translated, it gives CASLRTGFGQPQHF.

The CDR3 region is CASSLLGAGETQYF. The CDR3 coding sequence is TGTGCCAGCAGCTTATTAGGGGCTGGGGAGACCCAGTACTTC. The chain carries TRBV7-2 and TRBJ2-5; perhaps TRBD1 as D (5 bases). V dropped 2 bases and J dropped 5 bases, with 12 bases sitting between them. The CDR3 contains 14 residues. Germline CDR1 reads SGHTA; CDR2 reads FQGNSA. Full variable domain (rest looked up from reference TRBV7-2 and TRBJ2-5): GAGVSQSPSNKVTEKGKDVELRCDPISGHTALYWYRQSLGQGLEFLIYFQGNSAPDKSGLPSDRFSAERTGGSVSTLTIQRTQQEDSAVYLCASSLLGAGETQYFGPGTRLLVL.

This rearrangement joins TRBV7-9 to TRBJ2-2; D not certain. The germline V gene has CDR1 SEHNR and CDR2 FQNEAQ (reference sequence). With 5 bases removed from V and 0 bases from J, the gap between germline ends came to 7 bases. The CDR3 has 14 amino acids. CDR3: CASSPPANTGELFF. The CDR3 coding sequence is TGTGCCAGCAGCCCCCCGGCGAACACCGGGGAGCTGTTTTTT.

This clonotype was seen at least ten times. The rearrangement links TRBV7-2 to TRBJ2-7; TRBD1 might be the D (6 bases). CDR3 length: 14 residues. V was trimmed by 1 base and J by 3 bases, leaving 10 bases between them. Germline CDR1 and CDR2: SGHTA and FQGNSA. The CDR3 region has the DNA TGTGCCAGCAGCTTAGTTGTCAGGGGCTACGAGCAGTACTTC. The encoded protein is CASSLVVRGYEQYF.